This T cell receptor beta chain was captured in a study of OX40 agonist ivuxolimab in advanced cancers. About the study: Prior anti-PD-1, anti-PD-L1 or anti-CTLA-4 therapy was allowed; roughly 40% had some.

CDR1 and CDR2 from the germline V gene are MNHNY and SVGAGI (reference sequence). The V gene lost 7 bases and the J gene lost 2 bases, with 15 bases spanning the gap. CDR3 length equals 14 residues. The repertoire was sequenced with immunoSEQ multiplex PCR; TCRdb's copy has only in-frame clones and lacks some. The sample includes about 80,000 clones, 94% of them seen just once. The gene calls are TRBV6-6 and TRBJ2-7; tentative D call: TRBD2 (5 bases). The TCR originated in an adult with an advanced solid tumor such as melanoma, head and neck, liver or kidney cancer. The sample consisted of CD4+ or CD8+ T cells sorted from blood, taken in a trial of the OX40 agonist ivuxolimab. The CDR3 sequence: CASTYDYSPYEQYF. The CDR3 DNA sequence: TGTGCCAGCACCTATGACTACTCCCCCTACGAGCAGTACTTC.